These 24 T cell receptor beta chains share one sample of origin, sequenced in a study of blood T cell repertoires in COVID-19 (TCRdb year 2020). The library was built by means of the immunoSEQ multiplex PCR assay. Drawn from immuneACCESS, this table holds only the in-frame rearrangements with V and J called that TCRdb kept. Clones are partly lost; checked studies trace under half to an unresolved V gene and leave the rest unexplained. This sample has 65,000 to 90,000 clones in its table, and around 83% of those were observed once. Of the sample, roughly 6% falls within the top ten clones. Sequencing input: peripheral blood. These receptors originate from an older woman with acute or convalescent COVID-19.

This clone was seen a single time. In nucleotides, the CDR3 is TGCGCCAGCAGCCAAGACACAGGGGGCACAGATACGCAGTATTTT. Translating it yields CASSQDTGGTDTQYF. V gene TRBV4-1 combines with J gene TRBJ2-3, with 7 bases that match TRBD1. This CDR3 region has 15 residues. The V gene's germline CDR1 is MGHRA and CDR2 YSYEKL. V was pared by 0 bases and J by 1 base, with 1 base of the junction left unmatched.

The chain uses TRBV7-9 and TRBJ1-2, with 7 bases that match TRBD1. Germline trimming cut 4 bases from V and 4 bases from J; bases unmatched to any gene: 3. Germline CDR1 SEHNR, CDR2 FQNEAQ (reference sequence). CDR3 size: 13 residues. The CDR3 protein is CASSSGGPYGYTF. CDR3 sequence (DNA): TGTGCCAGCAGCTCAGGGGGTCCCTATGGCTACACCTTC.

CDR3 sequence (DNA): TGCGCCAGCAGCTCCGACAGGGGGCTTACCTACGAGCAGTACTTC. Its protein product is CASSSDRGLTYEQYF. The V gene is TRBV5-1, the J gene TRBJ2-7, with TRBD1 matching over 10 bases. The CDR3 has 15 residues. V was clipped by 3 bases and J by 2 bases; unmatched bases: 5. Per the germline V gene, CDR1 is SGHRS and CDR2 is YFSETQ. The full variable domain, in which reference TRBV5-1 and TRBJ2-7 provide the parts outside the CDR3, is KAGVTQTPRYLIKTRGQQVTLSCSPISGHRSVSWYQQTPGQGLQFLFEYFSETQRNKGNFPGRFSGRQFSNSRSEMNVSTLELGDSALYLCASSSDRGLTYEQYFGPGTRLTVT.

V and J are TRBV4-1 and TRBJ1-5; D is possibly TRBD1 (6 bases). Germline V gene sequence: CDR1 MGHRA, CDR2 YSYEKL. This CDR3 contains 14 residues. Trimming shortened V by 6 bases and J by 6 bases, and 15 bases separated the two germline ends. The CDR3 is CASRGVGGGQPQHF. In nucleotides, the CDR3 is TGCGCCAGCAGAGGAGTAGGGGGGGGTCAGCCCCAGCATTTT.

The chain links TRBV5-1 to TRBJ2-3; D might be TRBD2 (5 bases). CDR1 and CDR2 (germline): SGHRS, YFSETQ. The length of the CDR3 is 13 residues. V was pared by 6 bases and J by 2 bases, with 10 bases between. DNA for the CDR3: TGCGCCAGCAAGAGGGAGCACACAGATACGCAGTATTTT. This translates into CASKREHTDTQYF.

This clone was observed a few times. This rearrangement joins TRBV28 to TRBJ1-4; the D is unclear. Germline V gene data show CDR1 as MDHEN and CDR2 as SYDVKM. Trimming took off 2 bases at V and 7 bases at J, with 8 bases between the two ends. CDR3 length: 13 residues. CDR3 nucleotide sequence: TGTGCCAGCAGTTTAAGCGTGGGTGAAAAACTGTTTTTT. Protein product: CASSLSVGEKLFF.

Note on this clone: Its ends do not fully match the called genes, so a read error is possible. The same CDR3 also results from other DNA sequences found in this sample. The gene calls are TRBV4-1 and TRBJ2-2; 9 nucleotides match TRBD1. CDR1 is MGHRA, CDR2 YSYEKL, per germline. The CDR3 is made up of 16 amino acids. The CDR3 DNA reads as TGCGCCAGCAGCCAAGATACGGACAGGGGAGCCGGAGAGCTGTTTTTT. It translates to CASSQDTDRGAGELFF.

The table lists this clone with a count of one. This chain joins TRBV5-1 and TRBJ1-2; 9 nucleotides match TRBD1. The CDR3 loop spans 14 amino acids. The germline V gene encodes CDR1 SGHRS and CDR2 YFSETQ. J lost 4 bases, V lost 4 bases, and 5 bases had no gene match. As DNA, the CDR3 is TGCGCCAGCAGCCCGGGACAGGGCCCCTATGGCTACACCTTC. This encodes CASSPGQGPYGYTF.

This chain connects TRBV7-9 to TRBJ2-7; TRBD1 aligns across 9 bases. CDR3 length equals 13 residues. Germline CDR1 reads SEHNR; CDR2 reads FQNEAQ (reference sequence). The ends lost 5 bases at V and 4 bases at J; junction bases unmatched: 3. The CDR3 nucleotides are TGTGCCAGCAGCGGACAGGGGAGGTACGAGCAGTACTTC. Its translation is CASSGQGRYEQYF.

This chain uses TRBV10-3 with TRBJ2-7, with 7 bases fitting TRBD1. From germline, CDR1 is ENHRY and CDR2 SYGVKD. The CDR3 runs to 14 residues. Losses at the gene ends were 3 bases for V and 1 base for J; bases not matched to a gene: 3. This chain's CDR3 is CAISERGQSYEQYF. For the CDR3, the DNA is TGTGCCATCAGTGAACGGGGACAGTCCTACGAGCAGTACTTC.

The chain is built from TRBV9 and TRBJ2-3; TRBD1 agrees at 10 bases. Per the germline V gene, CDR1 is SGDLS and CDR2 is YYNGEE. After removal of 2 bases from V and 7 bases from J, the junction contained 13 bases not matched to a gene. CDR3 length: 17 residues. The CDR3 loop is CASSVTSGTGVSNTQYF. CDR3 nucleotides: TGTGCCAGCAGCGTTACATCCGGGACAGGGGTGTCCAATACGCAGTATTTT.

As to this clone: The junction and the germline gene differ at one end; a read error may be behind it. This sequence joins TRBV5-6 and TRBJ2-3; D gene ambiguous. Looked up from germline, CDR1 is SGHDT and CDR2 is YYEEEE. This CDR3 comprises 12 residues. The CDR3 loop is CASSLGSTARHF. The CDR3 DNA reads TGTGCCAGCAGCTTGGGCTCCACCGCGCGGCATTTT.

The J gene is TRBJ1-3, the V gene TRBV21-1; the D call TRBD1 from the table was never checked on the DNA. TRBV21-1 is an annotated pseudogene. The CDR3 spans 17 residues. CDR3 region: CASSKGVRTGAGNTIYF. The CDR3 DNA reads TGTGCCAGCAGCAAGGGTGTAAGAACAGGGGCTGGAAACACCATATATTTT.

The rearrangement links TRBV6-2 or TRBV6-3 to TRBJ1-2; D remains ambiguous. Germline CDR1 is MNHEY and CDR2 is SVGEGT. This CDR3 comprises 13 residues. Trimming left V 2 bases short and J 3 bases short, with 7 bases between. The CDR3 DNA sequence: TGTGCCAGCAGTTACGATGTAGACTATGGCTACACCTTC. Translating it yields CASSYDVDYGYTF.

V usage is TRBV19 and J usage is TRBJ2-1; D uncertain. The germline V gene encodes CDR1 LNHDA and CDR2 SQIVND (reference sequence). The CDR3 runs to 12 residues. V lost 0 bases, J lost 9 bases, and 6 bases lay in between. For the CDR3, the DNA is TGTGCCAGTAGTATAGATCAGATTGAGCAGTTCTTC. The encoded protein is CASSIDQIEQFF.

The chain links TRBV10-3 to TRBJ1-3, with D unclear. Germline CDR1 and CDR2: ENHRY and SYGVKD. V dropped 6 bases and J dropped 1 base, with 13 bases sitting between them. The CDR3 spans 15 residues. The CDR3 DNA is TGTGCCATCAGCGCCGGGTCATTATCTGGAAACACCATATATTTT. This gives the protein CAISAGSLSGNTIYF.

The chain has TRBV7-9 and TRBJ1-1, with unresolved D. V was trimmed by 3 bases and J by 6 bases, leaving 8 bases between them. Germline lookup yields CDR1 SEHNR and CDR2 FQNEAQ (reference sequence). The CDR3 sequence is 12 residues long. The CDR3 sequence: CASSFSEAEAFF. The CDR3 DNA is TGTGCCAGCAGCTTTAGTGAGGCTGAAGCTTTCTTT.

V usage is TRBV30 and J usage is TRBJ1-5, with D unresolved. Trimming removed 1 base from V and 0 bases from J, with 13 bases in between. The length of the CDR3 is 16 residues. Germline loops: CDR1 GTSNPN, CDR2 SVGIG (reference sequence). The CDR3 sequence is CAWSAPFTYSNQPQHF. The CDR3 coding sequence is TGTGCCTGGAGTGCCCCCTTCACATATAGCAATCAGCCCCAGCATTTT. Drawing the rest from reference TRBV30 and TRBJ1-5, the complete variable domain is SQTIHQWPATLVQPVGSPLSLECTVEGTSNPNLYWYRQAAGRGLQLLFYSVGIGQISSEVPQNLSASRPQDRQFILSSKKLLLSDSGFYLCAWSAPFTYSNQPQHFGDGTRLSIL.

The gene calls are TRBV10-3 and TRBJ1-5, with D possibly matching TRBD1 (6 bases). The CDR3 has 16 amino acids. V was trimmed by 3 bases and J by 2 bases, leaving 14 bases between them. CDR1 is ENHRY, CDR2 SYGVKD, per germline. For the CDR3, the DNA is TGTGCCATCAGTGAACGGGGGGCAGAAGGCAATCAGCCCCAGCATTTT. Amino acid sequence: CAISERGAEGNQPQHF.

This clone appeared once. The rearrangement links TRBV6-2 or TRBV6-3 to TRBJ2-7; TRBD1 agrees at 7 bases. The CDR3 totals 13 residues. Germline values: CDR1 MNHEY, CDR2 SVGEGT. J was trimmed by 4 bases and V by 1 base; bases with no gene match: 1. The chain's CDR3 is CASSYYRGYEQYF. In DNA, the CDR3 is TGTGCCAGCAGTTACTACAGGGGATACGAGCAGTACTTC.

The table lists this clone with a few counts. The chain links TRBV7-9 to TRBJ1-6, with 8 nucleotides matching TRBD1. The CDR3 totals 15 residues. The V segment lost 3 bases and the J segment 8 bases; nucleotides outside the gene matches: 6. Germline CDR1 reads SEHNR; CDR2 reads FQNEAQ (reference sequence). CDR3 protein: CASSFSDREYSPLHF. The CDR3 DNA follows: TGTGCCAGCAGCTTTTCGGACAGGGAGTATTCACCCCTCCACTTT.

This sequence joins TRBV10-2 and TRBJ1-6, with D possibly being TRBD1 (6 bases). Germline V gene sequence: CDR1 WSHSY, CDR2 SAAADI. V was cut by 6 bases and J by 7 bases, with 10 bases left in between. The CDR3 spans 13 residues. The CDR3 spells CASRQGSNSPLHF. CDR3 in DNA: TGCGCCAGCAGACAGGGAAGCAATTCACCCCTCCACTTT.

The J gene is TRBJ1-3, the V gene TRBV19; D is undetermined. The CDR3 sequence is 15 residues long. The ends were cut back, 3 bases at V and 0 bases at J, with 9 bases in the middle. CDR1 and CDR2 from the germline V gene are LNHDA and SQIVND (reference sequence). CDR3 in DNA: TGTGCCAGTAGTATCTCAGTTATCTCTGGAAACACCATATATTTT. It specifies CASSISVISGNTIYF. The variable domain in full, with the rest retrieved from reference TRBV19 and TRBJ1-3, is DGGITQSPKYLFRKEGQNVTLSCEQNLNHDAMYWYRQDPGQGLRLIYYSQIVNDFQKGDIAEGYSVSREKKESFPLTVTSAQKNPTAFYLCASSISVISGNTIYFGEGSWLTVV.

The chain has TRBV20-1 and TRBJ2-3, with D unclear. The V and J ends lost 4 bases and 3 bases respectively, with 5 bases between them. CDR1 DFQATT and CDR2 SNEGSKA come from the germline V gene (reference sequence). This CDR3 is built from 11 residues. The CDR3 loop reads CSAIRTDTQYF. DNA for the CDR3: TGCAGTGCTATCCGGACAGATACGCAGTATTTT.